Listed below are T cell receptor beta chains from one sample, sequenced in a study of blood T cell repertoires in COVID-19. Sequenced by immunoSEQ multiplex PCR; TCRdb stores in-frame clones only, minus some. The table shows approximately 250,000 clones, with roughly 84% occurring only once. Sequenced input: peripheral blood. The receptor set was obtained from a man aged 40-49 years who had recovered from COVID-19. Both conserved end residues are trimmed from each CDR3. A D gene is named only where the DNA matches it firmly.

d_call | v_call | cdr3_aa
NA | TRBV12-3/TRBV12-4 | ASRGGGTDTQY
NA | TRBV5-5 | ASSSTSYGYT
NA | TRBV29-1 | SVEDRPGAYGYT
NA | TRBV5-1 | ASSLRGTPNTGELF
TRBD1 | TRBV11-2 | ASSLDGTGDNYGYT
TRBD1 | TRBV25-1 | ASSFLDRAKGTDTQY
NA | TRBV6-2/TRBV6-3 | ASSYSNRDGYT
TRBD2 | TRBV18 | ASSPLTGERGSSYNEQF
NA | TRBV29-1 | SVDPGVGTQY
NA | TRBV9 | ASSVAGEIYNEQF
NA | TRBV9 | ASSVAQTGTYGYT
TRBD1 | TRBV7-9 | ASSLAQGDVEKLF
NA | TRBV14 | ASSQAGTYNEQF
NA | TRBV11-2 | ASSPVRELYEQY
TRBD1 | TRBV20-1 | SASRTRQGNTEAF
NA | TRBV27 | ASGTGLVMNTEAF
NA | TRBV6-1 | ASSDRWRGVGETQY
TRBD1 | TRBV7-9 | ASSLVGQPYEQY
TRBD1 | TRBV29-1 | SVETGAAGVNEKLF